A single sample gave rise to the 14 T cell receptor beta chains below, sequenced in a study of OX40 agonist ivuxolimab in advanced cancers. Libraries were built with the immunoSEQ multiplex PCR assay. TCRdb provides this immuneACCESS table in a form limited to in-frame rearrangements. Some clones are lacking; in checked studies, under half of them reflect an unresolved V gene, and why the rest are absent is not known. This sample holds 80,000 or so clones; 85% were observed only once. The top ten clonotypes cover around 2% of the sample. Specimen: CD4+ or CD8+ T cells sorted from blood, collected in a trial of the OX40 agonist ivuxolimab. Receptors originate from an adult with an advanced solid tumor such as melanoma, head and neck, liver or kidney cancer.

The chain employs TRBV11-3 and TRBJ2-5; no clear D gene. Germline values: CDR1 SGHNT, CDR2 YENEEA. The CDR3 has 14 amino acids. Trimming removed 0 bases from V and 5 bases from J, with 10 bases in between. DNA for the CDR3: TGTGCCAGCAGCTTAGATCCCGCAGAGGAGACCCAGTACTTC. This encodes CASSLDPAEETQYF.

This sequence joins TRBV28 and TRBJ1-2, with D possibly TRBD1 on 6 matching bases. Trimming took 5 bases from V and 2 from J, leaving 15 bases between them. Looked up from germline, CDR1 is MDHEN and CDR2 is SYDVKM. This CDR3 is built from 15 residues. CDR3 amino acids: CASSKRTVANYGYTF. The CDR3 bases are TGTGCCAGCAGTAAAAGGACAGTTGCAAACTATGGCTACACCTTC.

The chain couples TRBV6-5 to TRBJ2-3, with 7 bases lining up with TRBD1. This CDR3 contains 14 residues. The V and J ends lost 5 bases and 3 bases, in that order; junction bases with no gene match: 5. CDR1 and CDR2 (germline): MNHEY, SVGAGI. CDR3 DNA: TGTGCCAGCAGTGGGACAGATGGTACAGATACGCAGTATTTT. It codes for CASSGTDGTDTQYF.

The chain employs TRBV27 and TRBJ2-3; D is undetermined. This CDR3 has 13 residues. Germline V gene data show CDR1 as MNHEY and CDR2 as SMNVEV (reference sequence). Trimming took 2 bases from V and 2 from J, leaving 5 bases between them. In nucleotides, the CDR3 is TGTGCCAGCAGTTTAAGGGTCACAGATACGCAGTATTTT. This translates into CASSLRVTDTQYF.

The chain links TRBV5-1 to TRBJ1-2; a weak D match, TRBD1 (6 bases). This CDR3 is built from 17 residues. V lost 0 bases and J 4 bases, leaving 19 bases between the germline ends. Germline V lookup: CDR1 SGHRS, CDR2 YFSETQ. CDR3 protein: CASSLGSRGAVGYGYTF. Written as DNA, the CDR3 is TGCGCCAGCAGCTTGGGAAGTCGGGGGGCGGTAGGCTATGGCTACACCTTC. The whole variable domain, remainder taken from reference TRBV5-1 and TRBJ1-2, is KAGVTQTPRYLIKTRGQQVTLSCSPISGHRSVSWYQQTPGQGLQFLFEYFSETQRNKGNFPGRFSGRQFSNSRSEMNVSTLELGDSALYLCASSLGSRGAVGYGYTFGSGTRLTVV.

This chain uses TRBV7-6 with TRBJ2-3, with no clear D. Germline loops: CDR1 SGHVS, CDR2 FNYEAQ. V lost 4 bases and J lost 3, with 5 bases in between. CDR3 length: 12 residues. CDR3 residues: CASSSGTDTQYF. CDR3 in DNA: TGTGCCAGCAGCTCCGGTACAGATACGCAGTATTTT.

The V call is TRBV19, the J call TRBJ1-2; D unclear. V was shortened by 7 bases and J by 1 base, with 13 bases between the two germline ends. Germline V gene lookup returns CDR1 LNHDA and CDR2 SQIVND (reference sequence). The CDR3 is 14 residues long. The CDR3 spells CASTRQVINYGYTF. The DNA of the CDR3 is TGTGCCAGTACTCGGCAGGTCATTAACTATGGCTACACCTTC. Using reference TRBV19 and TRBJ1-2 for the parts outside the CDR3, the full variable domain is DGGITQSPKYLFRKEGQNVTLSCEQNLNHDAMYWYRQDPGQGLRLIYYSQIVNDFQKGDIAEGYSVSREKKESFPLTVTSAQKNPTAFYLCASTRQVINYGYTFGSGTRLTVV.

The gene calls are TRBV27 and TRBJ1-6, with 9 bases aligning to TRBD1. The CDR3 totals 14 residues. In germline, CDR1 is MNHEY, CDR2 SMNVEV (reference sequence). J lost 6 bases, V lost 4 bases, and 1 base had no gene match. The CDR3, as DNA: TGTGCCAGCAGTTACAGGGGGCCTAATTCACCCCTCCACTTT. This sequence encodes CASSYRGPNSPLHF.

This chain uses TRBV14 with TRBJ2-3; D unresolved. V was cut by 4 bases and J by 6 bases, with 8 bases left in between. The CDR3 runs 12 residues. The germline CDR1 and CDR2 sequences are SGHDN and FVKESK. The CDR3 is CASSPGADTQYF. The CDR3 DNA reads TGTGCCAGCAGCCCCGGCGCGGATACGCAGTATTTT. The full variable domain, in which reference TRBV14 and TRBJ2-3 provide the parts outside the CDR3, is EAGVTQFPSHSVIEKGQTVTLRCDPISGHDNLYWYRRVMGKEIKFLLHFVKESKQDESGMPNNRFLAERTGGTYSTLKVQPAELEDSGVYFCASSPGADTQYFGPGTRLTVL.

V and J are TRBV28 and TRBJ2-7; 8 nucleotides match TRBD1. From germline, CDR1 is MDHEN and CDR2 SYDVKM. This CDR3 is 15 amino acids long. Germline trimming cut 7 bases from V and 4 bases from J; bases unmatched to any gene: 12. CDR3 sequence: CASNLAKTGAYEQYF. CDR3 DNA: TGTGCCAGCAACCTCGCGAAGACAGGGGCTTACGAGCAGTACTTC.

This clone was detected only a few times. The gene calls are TRBV7-9 and TRBJ1-1, with D possibly matching TRBD1 (5 bases). The CDR3 extends over 13 amino acids. Deletions cut 7 bases from V and 2 bases from J, with 11 bases between. CDR1 and CDR2 from the germline V gene are SEHNR and FQNEAQ (reference sequence). The CDR3 loop is CASTETANTEAFF. CDR3 nucleotides: TGTGCCAGCACCGAGACAGCTAACACTGAAGCTTTCTTT.

The gene calls are TRBV4-3 and TRBJ1-1, with 7 bases that match TRBD1. Germline loops: CDR1 LGHNA, CDR2 YSLEER. The CDR3 loop spans 14 amino acids. J lost 1 base, V lost 4 bases, and 3 bases had no gene match. The CDR3 region is CASSRNRGNTEAFF. The CDR3 DNA is TGCGCCAGCAGCCGGAACAGGGGGAACACTGAAGCTTTCTTT.

This chain connects TRBV27 to TRBJ1-2; tentatively, D is TRBD1 (6 bases). Germline assignment: CDR1 MNHEY and CDR2 SMNVEV (reference sequence). Trimming cost V 3 bases and J 7 bases, with 15 bases left between them. CDR3 length equals 14 residues. In DNA form, the CDR3 reads TGTGCCAGCAGTTTTCGTAGGGGGGATGGTGGCTACACCTTC. It is translated as CASSFRRGDGGYTF.

The chain combines TRBV13 with TRBJ1-6; 9 nucleotides match TRBD1. The V and J ends lost 0 bases and 9 bases, in that order; junction bases with no gene match: 3. Germline lookup yields CDR1 PRHDT and CDR2 FYEKMQ (reference sequence). The CDR3 runs 15 residues. CDR3 region: CASSLGQGASSPLHF. CDR3 nucleotides: TGTGCCAGCAGCTTAGGACAGGGGGCAAGTTCACCCCTCCACTTT.